A selection of T cell receptor beta chains follows, all from one sample in a study of shared clonotypes between healthy human individuals. Produced via immunoSEQ multiplex PCR; TCRdb's table is partial and in-frame only. The repertoire holds more than 2 million clones, roughly 95% seen once, with about 1.1% in the top ten. Sequencing was performed on naive CD8+ T cells sorted from blood. The receptor set was obtained from a man aged 18 to 30 in good health. CDR3s leave out the opening cysteine and the closing phenylalanine or tryptophan. The size of a clone is reported for some rows only, either as once, few or many, or as a class for expanded clones.

v_call: TRBV6-5; clone_size: NA; j_call: TRBJ2-1; cdr3_aa: ASSLTGANEQF
v_call: TRBV4-3; clone_size: NA; j_call: TRBJ2-7; cdr3_aa: ASSQGVADYEQY
v_call: TRBV20-1; clone_size: NA; j_call: TRBJ2-3; cdr3_aa: SASQGDTQY
v_call: TRBV2; clone_size: NA; j_call: TRBJ2-1; cdr3_aa: ASRRLAGGNEQF
v_call: TRBV30; clone_size: NA; j_call: TRBJ2-7; cdr3_aa: AWSVHGGLGEQY
v_call: TRBV19; clone_size: NA; j_call: TRBJ2-1; cdr3_aa: ASNDSPRSFYNEQF
v_call: TRBV4-3; clone_size: NA; j_call: TRBJ2-2; cdr3_aa: ASSQVPTGELF
v_call: TRBV7-2; clone_size: NA; j_call: TRBJ1-1; cdr3_aa: ASSFPDWNTEAF
v_call: TRBV28; clone_size: NA; j_call: TRBJ2-7; cdr3_aa: ASSSWEGEQY
v_call: TRBV9; clone_size: NA; j_call: TRBJ2-1; cdr3_aa: ASSSLDFEQF
v_call: TRBV27; clone_size: NA; j_call: TRBJ2-7; cdr3_aa: ASSLSSGAGVYEQY
v_call: TRBV2; clone_size: NA; j_call: TRBJ2-1; cdr3_aa: ASSEAAGGPNEQF
v_call: TRBV30; clone_size: NA; j_call: TRBJ2-7; cdr3_aa: AWSVLAEPGEQY
v_call: TRBV11-3; clone_size: NA; j_call: TRBJ2-7; cdr3_aa: ASSPHWGYEQY
v_call: TRBV27; clone_size: NA; j_call: TRBJ1-2; cdr3_aa: ASSFGPDYGYT
v_call: TRBV4-1; clone_size: NA; j_call: TRBJ1-2; cdr3_aa: ASSQGEGVVYGYT
v_call: TRBV28; clone_size: NA; j_call: TRBJ1-5; cdr3_aa: ASSWGGIGNQPQH
v_call: TRBV14; clone_size: NA; j_call: TRBJ2-7; cdr3_aa: ASSHHGDMYSYEQY
v_call: TRBV5-6; clone_size: NA; j_call: TRBJ2-3; cdr3_aa: ASSWDRGPTYTQY
v_call: TRBV6-5; clone_size: NA; j_call: TRBJ2-7; cdr3_aa: ASSYGGYLYEQY
v_call: TRBV11-2; clone_size: NA; j_call: TRBJ2-7; cdr3_aa: ASSLWVAGDYEQY
v_call: TRBV7-9; clone_size: NA; j_call: TRBJ1-3; cdr3_aa: ASSLSSLGQDGNTIY
v_call: TRBV16; clone_size: NA; j_call: TRBJ1-1; cdr3_aa: ASTGDRVEAF
v_call: TRBV7-9; clone_size: NA; j_call: TRBJ2-2; cdr3_aa: ASGPRELF
v_call: TRBV11-2; clone_size: once; j_call: TRBJ1-3; cdr3_aa: ASSLLAASSGNTIY
v_call: TRBV6-4; clone_size: NA; j_call: TRBJ1-2; cdr3_aa: ASSATGEGYGYT
v_call: TRBV10-3; clone_size: NA; j_call: TRBJ1-1; cdr3_aa: AISDSPGELNTEAF
v_call: TRBV7-9; clone_size: NA; j_call: TRBJ1-4; cdr3_aa: ASTPSVEKLF
v_call: TRBV7-2; clone_size: NA; j_call: TRBJ2-7; cdr3_aa: ASRTGHSYEQY
v_call: TRBV7-9; clone_size: NA; j_call: TRBJ1-2; cdr3_aa: ASSLGLREDGYT
v_call: TRBV18; clone_size: once; j_call: TRBJ1-1; cdr3_aa: ASSTGGTQNTEAF
v_call: TRBV29-1; clone_size: NA; j_call: TRBJ1-1; cdr3_aa: SVLGGGTEAF
v_call: TRBV7-9; clone_size: NA; j_call: TRBJ2-5; cdr3_aa: ASSLDGRETQY
v_call: TRBV28; clone_size: NA; j_call: TRBJ2-7; cdr3_aa: ASSPGQGGEQY
v_call: TRBV5-1; clone_size: NA; j_call: TRBJ2-7; cdr3_aa: ASSSTGLTGPEQY
v_call: TRBV28; clone_size: NA; j_call: TRBJ1-5; cdr3_aa: ASSHAWGTRNQPQH
v_call: TRBV4-1; clone_size: NA; j_call: TRBJ2-7; cdr3_aa: ASSNQGLAGDQRY
v_call: TRBV6-1; clone_size: NA; j_call: TRBJ1-5; cdr3_aa: ASSEGTGNQPQH
v_call: TRBV5-1; clone_size: few; j_call: TRBJ2-5; cdr3_aa: ASSPGLAGDSYQETQY
v_call: TRBV7-6; clone_size: NA; j_call: TRBJ1-5; cdr3_aa: ASSLLPVPPNQPQH
v_call: TRBV6-1; clone_size: NA; j_call: TRBJ2-5; cdr3_aa: ASSEWRDRGIETQY
v_call: TRBV15; clone_size: NA; j_call: TRBJ2-5; cdr3_aa: ATSRGSGGGETQY
v_call: TRBV5-8; clone_size: NA; j_call: TRBJ1-6; cdr3_aa: ASSVGWNSPLH
v_call: TRBV11-2; clone_size: NA; j_call: TRBJ2-7; cdr3_aa: ASSSMGQGAYEQY